This TCR beta chain was sequenced in a study of vaccination and CD4 T cells after COVID-19 (dated by TCRdb to between 2021 and 2024). Broadly, across the study: SARS-CoV-2 positivity had been established in the convalescent patients by nasal swab PCR, and mild disease was recorded in roughly 9 of these patients and severe disease in one. In the convalescent cohort there were six males and four females, among whom were two Hispanic individuals, seven Caucasians, two Asians and one multiracial person. Participants got two doses of the Pfizer-BioNTech BNT162b2 vaccine (n=8) or two doses of the Moderna mRNA-1273 vaccine (n=2). Post-COVID blood samples from convalescent patients were collected a median of about 110 days after diagnosis, with a range of roughly 35 to 161 days. The time from the second vaccine dose to post-vaccine blood sampling had a median of 72 days and ranged from about 14 to 241 days. For stimulating the cultures, overlapping spike peptide pools were used, derived from SARS-CoV-2 as well as from the common cold coronaviruses HCoV-NL63, HCoV-OC43 and HCoV-229E. As controls, cultures received a CEFX viral epitope pool (the positive control), an HIV-1 Nef peptide pool (the negative control), or no peptide at all. In 10 COVID-19 convalescent patients and a few infection-naive healthy vaccine recipients, the spike-specific CD4+ TCR repertoire before mRNA vaccination was compared with the repertoire after mRNA vaccination.

The junction carries 15 bases between V and J, which are trimmed by 0 bases and 6 bases respectively. From the germline V gene, CDR1 is MNHEY and CDR2 is SVGAGI. From its cysteine to its phenylalanine, the CDR3 spans 16 amino acids. Of all the DNA, just the CDR3 is kept, 48 bases in frame from base 1. Read against the paper, the sample's treatment or condition label means: roughly nine-day PBMC culture with coronavirus spike peptide pools or control peptides (ViraFEST assay). The ViraFEST assay, used in the study, expanded antigen-specific T cells with peptide pools and then identified the expanded clonotypes through TCR sequencing. The convalescent patients' positive SARS-CoV-2 PCR tests fell between March and December 2020, which was before the Alpha, Beta and Delta variants emerged in the United States. More than 1.5 million PBMCs per well were cultured in IMDM with roughly 5% human AB serum and approximately 10 IU/ml IL-2, plus 10 ug/ml peptide pools. Half of the culture medium was replaced with fresh IL-2-containing medium on days 3 and 7. Once the cells had been in culture for over 9 days, the EasySep CD4+ T cell isolation kit was used to isolate CD4+ T cells by negative selection. Ficoll-Paque Plus gradient centrifugation was used to isolate PBMCs from whole blood, and the isolated PBMCs were then either used fresh or cryopreserved at -140C. Each culture condition was generally run in triplicate wells.

What the work shows at the level of the full study, not this receptor alone: In convalescent patients, nearly all vaccine-specific clones (304 of 307) were found to be mono-reactive for SARS-CoV-2 spike rather than cross-reactive with common cold coronaviruses. Among the post-vaccine SARS-CoV-2-reactive clones in convalescent patients, a median about 86% showed up only after vaccination, which suggests vaccine-specific priming. The median number of SARS-CoV-2-reactive clonotypes rose from 20 to 25 after infection to around 40 after vaccination, but the change was not significant. The study included relatively few convalescent patients and did not analyze early timepoints after natural infection.

The library came from PCR. TCR sequencing of DNA from cultured CD4+ T cells used the Oncomine TCR Beta short-read assay at the Johns Hopkins FTIC core. Genomic DNA was extracted from the cultured CD4+ T cells with the QIAamp micro DNA kit. Oncomine TCR Beta libraries made from cultured CD4+ T cells were pooled using unique dual indexes and sequenced on an Illumina iSeq 100. The paper's processing steps were these. Non-productive sequences were filtered out, and CDR3s that did not start with C, did not end with F or W, or were shorter than 7 amino acids were discarded. The MANAFEST web application was used to identify antigen-specific clonotypes by comparing peptide-stimulated wells against reference wells and other culture wells. For a clone to be called positive, the clone needed an FDR below 0.05, an odds ratio above 5, and a productive frequency above 0.1% in at least two of three replicate wells. Clonotypes that were significantly expanded in both SARS-CoV-2 spike wells and at least one common cold coronavirus spike condition were defined as cross-reactive. Levenshtein distances (stringdist) and unrooted phylogenetic trees (ape) in R version 3.6.1 were used to assess CDR3 homology. The public reads were run again by TCRdb, first through fastp at Q25 and then through MiXCR, and only productive beta chains were kept. Every distinct CDR3 protein forms one entry, paired with its most common genes and DNA. The V and J calls, along with clone size, are taken from TCRdb and not from the paper's own processing. Counted in this sample were over 15,000 distinct CDR3 sequences; around 73% of them appeared once. Approximately 10% of the sample rests with the top ten.

Turning to this clonotype: Its antigen target is currently unknown. No clone much larger than this one lies a single base away; base qualities are absent.

The receptor chain draws on TRBV6-5 and TRBJ1-5; the D gene cannot be resolved reliably. The TCR sequence derives from a human donor who had recovered from COVID-19. The source material was CD4+ T cells from blood, cultured in vitro. The CDR3 protein: CASSYSLSLSAQPQHF. The DNA sequence is TGTGCCAGCAGTTACTCGCTTTCTCTGTCGGCTCAGCCCCAGCATTTT.